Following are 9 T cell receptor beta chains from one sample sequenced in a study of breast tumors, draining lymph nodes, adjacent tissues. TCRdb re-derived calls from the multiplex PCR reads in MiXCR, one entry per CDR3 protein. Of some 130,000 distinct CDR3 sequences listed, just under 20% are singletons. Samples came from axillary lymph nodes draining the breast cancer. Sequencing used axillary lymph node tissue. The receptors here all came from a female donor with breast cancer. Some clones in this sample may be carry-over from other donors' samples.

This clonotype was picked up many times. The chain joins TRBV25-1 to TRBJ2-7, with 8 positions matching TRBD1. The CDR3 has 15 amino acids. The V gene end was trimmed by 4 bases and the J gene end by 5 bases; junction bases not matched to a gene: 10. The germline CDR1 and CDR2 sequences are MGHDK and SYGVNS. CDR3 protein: CASSVRTGSLNEQYF. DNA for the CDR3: TGTGCCAGCAGTGTCCGGACAGGGTCTCTTAACGAGCAGTACTTC.

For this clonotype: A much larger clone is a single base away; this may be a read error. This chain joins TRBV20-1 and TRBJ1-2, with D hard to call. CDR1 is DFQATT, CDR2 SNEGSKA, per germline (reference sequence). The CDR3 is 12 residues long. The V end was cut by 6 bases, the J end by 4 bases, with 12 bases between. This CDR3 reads CSATSQSYGYTF. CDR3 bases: TGCAGTGCCACCTCACAGAGCTATGGCTACACCTTC.

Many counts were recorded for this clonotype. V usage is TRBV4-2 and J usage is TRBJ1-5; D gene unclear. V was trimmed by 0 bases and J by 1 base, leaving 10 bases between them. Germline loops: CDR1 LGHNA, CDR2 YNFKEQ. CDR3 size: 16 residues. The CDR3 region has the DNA TGTGCCAGCAGCCAAGATTGGCCGGGGAGCAATCAGCCCCAGCATTTT. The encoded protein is CASSQDWPGSNQPQHF.

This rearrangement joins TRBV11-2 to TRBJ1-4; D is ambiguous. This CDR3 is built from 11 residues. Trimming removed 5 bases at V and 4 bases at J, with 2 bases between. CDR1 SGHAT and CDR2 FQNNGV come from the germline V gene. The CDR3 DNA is TGTGCCAGCAGCCTTAATGAAAAACTGTTTTTT. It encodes CASSLNEKLFF.

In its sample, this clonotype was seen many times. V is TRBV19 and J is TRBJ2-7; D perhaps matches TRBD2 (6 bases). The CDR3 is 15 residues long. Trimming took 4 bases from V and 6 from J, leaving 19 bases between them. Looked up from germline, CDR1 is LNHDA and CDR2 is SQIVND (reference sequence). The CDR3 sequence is CASSTGTSQSFEQYF. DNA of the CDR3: TGTGCCAGTAGTACTGGGACTTCCCAGTCGTTCGAGCAGTACTTC. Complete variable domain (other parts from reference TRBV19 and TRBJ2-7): DGGITQSPKYLFRKEGQNVTLSCEQNLNHDAMYWYRQDPGQGLRLIYYSQIVNDFQKGDIAEGYSVSREKKESFPLTVTSAQKNPTAFYLCASSTGTSQSFEQYFGPGTRLTVT.

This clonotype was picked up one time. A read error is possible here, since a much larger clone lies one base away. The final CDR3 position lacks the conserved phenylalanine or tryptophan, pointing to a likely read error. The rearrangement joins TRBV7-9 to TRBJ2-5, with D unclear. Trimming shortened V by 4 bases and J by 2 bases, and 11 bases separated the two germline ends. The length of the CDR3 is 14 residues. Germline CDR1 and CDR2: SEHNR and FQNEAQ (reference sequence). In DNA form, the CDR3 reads TGTGCCAGCAGCTCCCTGGGTAGGCAAGAGACCCAGTACCTC. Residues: CASSSLGRQETQYL.

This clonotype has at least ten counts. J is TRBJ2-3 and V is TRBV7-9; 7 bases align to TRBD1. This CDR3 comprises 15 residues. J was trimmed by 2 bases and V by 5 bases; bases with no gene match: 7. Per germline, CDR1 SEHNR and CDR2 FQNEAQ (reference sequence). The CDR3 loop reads CASSDRDRNTDTQYF. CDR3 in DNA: TGTGCCAGCAGCGACCGGGACAGAAACACAGATACGCAGTATTTT. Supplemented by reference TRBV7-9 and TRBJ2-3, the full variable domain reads DTGVSQNPRHKITKRGQNVTFRCDPISEHNRLYWYRQTLGQGPEFLTYFQNEAQLEKSRLLSDRFSAERPKGSFSTLEIQRTEQGDSAMYLCASSDRDRNTDTQYFGPGTRLTVL.

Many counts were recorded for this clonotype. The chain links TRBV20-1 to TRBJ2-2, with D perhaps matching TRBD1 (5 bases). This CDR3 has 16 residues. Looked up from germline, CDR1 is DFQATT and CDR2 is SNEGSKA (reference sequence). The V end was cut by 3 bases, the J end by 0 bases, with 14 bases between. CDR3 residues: CSASPGHGANTGELFF. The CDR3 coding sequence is TGCAGTGCTAGCCCCGGACACGGCGCGAACACCGGGGAGCTGTTTTTT.

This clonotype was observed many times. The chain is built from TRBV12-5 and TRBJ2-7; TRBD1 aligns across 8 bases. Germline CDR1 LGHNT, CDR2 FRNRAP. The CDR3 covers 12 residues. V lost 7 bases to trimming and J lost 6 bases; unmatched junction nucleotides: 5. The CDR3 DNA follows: TGTGCTAGTGCCCAGGGGGCGAGCGAGCAGTACTTC. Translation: CASAQGASEQYF.